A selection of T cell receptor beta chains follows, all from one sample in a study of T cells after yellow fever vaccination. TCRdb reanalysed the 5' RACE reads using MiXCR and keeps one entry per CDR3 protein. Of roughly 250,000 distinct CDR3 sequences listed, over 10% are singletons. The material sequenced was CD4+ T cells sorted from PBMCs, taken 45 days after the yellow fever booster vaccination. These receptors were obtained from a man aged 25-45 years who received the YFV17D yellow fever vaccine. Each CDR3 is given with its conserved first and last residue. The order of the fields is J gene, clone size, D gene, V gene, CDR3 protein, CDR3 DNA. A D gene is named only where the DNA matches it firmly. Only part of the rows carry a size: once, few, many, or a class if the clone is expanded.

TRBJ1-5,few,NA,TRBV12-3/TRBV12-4,CASSLFKSGNQPQHF,TGTGCCAGCAGTTTATTCAAAAGTGGCAATCAGCCCCAGCATTTT
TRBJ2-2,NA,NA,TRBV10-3,CATRLPANTGELFF,TGTGCCACCCGGCTCCCCGCGAACACCGGGGAGCTGTTTTTT
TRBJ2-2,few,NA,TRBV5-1,CASSFGPMESTGELFF,TGCGCCAGCAGCTTTGGCCCGATGGAGTCCACCGGGGAGCTGTTTTTT
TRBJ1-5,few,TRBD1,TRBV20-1,CSARVLGQVYQPQHF,TGCAGTGCTAGAGTTTTAGGACAGGTTTATCAGCCCCAGCATTTT
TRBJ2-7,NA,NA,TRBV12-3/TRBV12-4,CASSLTPETAIQYF,TGTGCCAGCAGTTTAACCCCTGAGACAGCTATCCAGTACTTC
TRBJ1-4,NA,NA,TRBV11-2,CASTSTEATNEKLFF,TGTGCCAGCACCAGTACGGAGGCAACTAATGAAAAACTGTTTTTT
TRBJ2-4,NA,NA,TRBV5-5,CASSGGEGKNIQYF,TGTGCCAGCAGTGGGGGCGAGGGCAAAAACATTCAGTACTTC
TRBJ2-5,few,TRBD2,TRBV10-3,CATRRATSGRGETQYF,TGTGCCACCCGCCGGGCGACGAGCGGGAGGGGAGAGACCCAGTACTTC
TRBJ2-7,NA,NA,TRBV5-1,CASSSRRTQTYEQYF,TGCGCCAGCAGCTCAAGACGGACTCAGACCTACGAGCAGTACTTC
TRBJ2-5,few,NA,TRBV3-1,CASSQERFTQYF,TGTGCCAGCAGCCAAGAGCGATTCACCCAGTACTTC
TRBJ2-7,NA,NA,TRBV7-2,CASSLRAFDEQYF,TGTGCCAGCAGCTTGCGGGCTTTCGACGAGCAGTACTTC
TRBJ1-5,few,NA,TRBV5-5,CASSLMAGSQPQHF,TGTGCCAGCAGCTTGATGGCAGGGAGTCAGCCCCAGCATTTT
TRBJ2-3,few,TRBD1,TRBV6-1,CASYGTGGSTDTQYF,TGTGCCAGCTACGGAACAGGGGGCAGCACAGATACGCAGTATTTT
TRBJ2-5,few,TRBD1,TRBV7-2,CASSFWDRGQETQYF,TGTGCCAGCAGCTTTTGGGACAGGGGCCAAGAGACCCAGTACTTC
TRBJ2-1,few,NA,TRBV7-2,CASGLGSTSEQFF,TGTGCCAGCGGGCTCGGATCGACCAGTGAGCAGTTCTTC
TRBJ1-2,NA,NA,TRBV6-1,CASSPRPANYGYTF,TGTGCCAGCAGCCCACGTCCCGCTAACTATGGCTACACCTTC
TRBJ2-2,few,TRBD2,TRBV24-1,CATSSSGKNTGELFF,TGTGCCACCAGTTCTAGCGGGAAGAACACCGGGGAGCTGTTTTTT
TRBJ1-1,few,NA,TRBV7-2,CASSWGSLGTEAFF,TGTGCCAGCAGCTGGGGGTCCTTAGGCACTGAAGCTTTCTTT
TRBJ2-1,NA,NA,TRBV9,CASGYGFGNEQFF,TGTGCCAGCGGTTACGGGTTCGGGAATGAGCAGTTCTTC
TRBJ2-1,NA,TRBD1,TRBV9,CASSAVDRTYNEQFF,TGTGCCAGCAGCGCCGTGGACAGGACTTACAATGAGCAGTTCTTC
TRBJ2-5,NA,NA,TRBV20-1,CSASGVGQETQYF,TGCAGTGCTAGCGGCGTGGGGCAAGAGACCCAGTACTTC
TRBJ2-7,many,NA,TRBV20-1,CSASVTASYEQYF,TGCAGTGCTAGCGTCACCGCCTCCTACGAGCAGTACTTC
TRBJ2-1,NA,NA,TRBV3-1,CASSWRMSYNEQFF,TGTGCCAGCAGCTGGCGGATGAGTTACAATGAGCAGTTCTTC
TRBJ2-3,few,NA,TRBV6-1,CASSEKRTSTDTQYF,TGTGCCAGCAGTGAAAAGCGGACTAGCACAGATACGCAGTATTTT
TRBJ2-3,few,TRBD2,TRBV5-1,CASSRGTSGTTGTDTQYF,TGCGCCAGCAGCCGAGGGACTAGCGGGACCACTGGCACAGATACGCAGTATTTT
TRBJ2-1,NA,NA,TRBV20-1,CSARAAASSYNEQFF,TGCAGTGCTCGAGCTGCGGCTAGCTCCTACAATGAGCAGTTCTTC
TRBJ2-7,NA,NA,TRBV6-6,CASSPTGNEQYF,TGTGCCAGCAGTCCTACAGGGAACGAGCAGTACTTC
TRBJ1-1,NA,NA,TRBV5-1,CASSEWDTRNTEAFF,TGCGCCAGCAGCGAATGGGACACACGGAACACTGAAGCTTTCTTT
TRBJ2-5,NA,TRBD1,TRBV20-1,CSARGQHQETQYF,TGCAGTGCTAGGGGACAGCACCAAGAGACCCAGTACTTC
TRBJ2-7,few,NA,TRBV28,CAAAREVEQYF,TGTGCCGCGGCCAGGGAAGTCGAGCAGTACTTC
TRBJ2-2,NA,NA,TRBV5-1,CASSLIGDTGELFF,TGCGCCAGCAGCTTGATAGGAGACACCGGGGAGCTGTTTTTT
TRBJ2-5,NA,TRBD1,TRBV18,CASSPMTGGETQYF,TGTGCCAGCTCACCAATGACAGGGGGTGAGACCCAGTACTTC
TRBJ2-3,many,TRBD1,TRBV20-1,CSANRGLVDTQYF,TGCAGTGCAAACAGGGGGCTGGTGGATACGCAGTATTTT
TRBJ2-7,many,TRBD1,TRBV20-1,CSARDRGPYEQYF,TGCAGTGCTAGGGACAGGGGTCCCTACGAGCAGTACTTC
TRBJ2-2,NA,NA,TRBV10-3,CAIKSAANTGELFF,TGTGCCATCAAATCGGCAGCGAACACCGGGGAGCTGTTTTTT
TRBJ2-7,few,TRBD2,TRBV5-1,CASSLETSGRNEQYF,TGCGCCAGCAGCTTGGAAACTAGCGGGAGGAACGAGCAGTACTTC